The 11 T cell receptor beta chains given below trace back to one sample, sequenced in a study of control samples from healthy donors and cancer patients. The protocol was immunoSEQ multiplex PCR, while the TCRdb copy is restricted to in-frame clones and leaves out a portion. Of 150,000 or so clones listed, roughly 93% are singletons. The sample consisted of blood. All receptors come from a man younger than 35 in good health.

The V gene is TRBV5-1, the J gene TRBJ2-7; D possibly corresponds to TRBD2 (7 bases). Germline values: CDR1 SGHRS, CDR2 YFSETQ. This CDR3 is 16 amino acids long. Trimming shortened V by 0 bases and J by 3 bases, and 16 bases separated the two germline ends. CDR3 sequence: CASSLASGGQSYEQYF. In DNA form, the CDR3 reads TGCGCCAGCAGCTTGGCTTCGGGAGGACAGAGCTACGAGCAGTACTTC. Drawing the rest from reference TRBV5-1 and TRBJ2-7, the complete variable domain is KAGVTQTPRYLIKTRGQQVTLSCSPISGHRSVSWYQQTPGQGLQFLFEYFSETQRNKGNFPGRFSGRQFSNSRSEMNVSTLELGDSALYLCASSLASGGQSYEQYFGPGTRLTVT.

The gene calls are TRBV9 and TRBJ2-1; 15 bases fit TRBD2. The V gene end was trimmed by 3 bases and the J gene end by 4 bases; junction bases not matched to a gene: 17. The CDR3 length is 21 residues. Per the germline V gene, CDR1 is SGDLS and CDR2 is YYNGEE. CDR3: CASSEPREGLAGGLGYNEQFF. CDR3 nucleotides: TGTGCCAGCAGCGAGCCCAGGGAGGGACTAGCGGGAGGACTAGGTTACAATGAGCAGTTCTTC.

This sequence joins TRBV19 and TRBJ1-5; possible D gene TRBD1, 5 bases. Trimming removed 5 bases at V and 1 base at J, with 12 bases between. CDR1 is LNHDA and CDR2 is SQIVND in the germline V gene (reference sequence). CDR3 length: 15 residues. The CDR3 loop is CASSPTVLSNQPQHF. DNA for the CDR3: TGTGCCAGTAGTCCGACAGTCCTCAGCAATCAGCCCCAGCATTTT.

The DNA of the CDR3 is TGTGCCAGCAGCAAGGACGGGTCCTACAATGAGCAGTTCTTC. Translation: CASSKDGSYNEQFF. The gene calls are TRBV7-2 and TRBJ2-1; no definite D call. The CDR3 covers 14 residues. V was trimmed by 5 bases and J by 1 base, leaving 9 bases between them. Germline V gene sequence: CDR1 SGHTA, CDR2 FQGNSA.

The chain is built from TRBV6-6 and TRBJ2-2, with D possibly being TRBD1 (5 bases). This CDR3 is 15 amino acids long. Trimming shortened V by 10 bases and J by 2 bases, and 17 bases separated the two germline ends. The V gene's germline CDR1 is MNHNY and CDR2 SVGAGI (reference sequence). The CDR3 DNA sequence: TGTGCCACAACAGGAGACAGATTCAACACCGGGGAGCTGTTTTTT. It codes for CATTGDRFNTGELFF.

Worth noting for this clone: This same CDR3 is encoded by further DNA sequences in the sample. V is TRBV27 and J is TRBJ1-2; D not resolved. The germline V and J ends were trimmed by 3 bases and 2 bases, with 7 bases remaining between them. The length of the CDR3 is 13 residues. In germline, CDR1 is MNHEY, CDR2 SMNVEV (reference sequence). CDR3 residues: CASSFTGNYGYTF. The DNA for the CDR3 is TGTGCCAGCAGTTTTACGGGGAACTATGGCTACACCTTC.

The chain couples TRBV11-3 to TRBJ2-2; the D is unclear. Germline V gene data show CDR1 as SGHNT and CDR2 as YENEEA. The CDR3 spans 14 residues. V lost 5 bases, J lost 4 bases, and 11 bases lay in between. CDR3 amino acids: CASSPRTGTGELFF. As DNA, the CDR3 is TGTGCCAGCAGCCCCCGGACGGGCACCGGGGAGCTGTTTTTT.

This chain connects TRBV28 to TRBJ2-5, with TRBD1 as a possible D gene (5 bases). The CDR3 spans 14 residues. The V end lost 4 bases, the J end lost 5 bases, and 14 bases lay between the germline ends. In germline, CDR1 is MDHEN, CDR2 SYDVKM. This chain's CDR3 is CASSSPRGKETQYF. CDR3 nucleotide sequence: TGTGCCAGCAGTTCACCTAGGGGTAAGGAGACCCAGTACTTC. The variable domain in full, completed from reference TRBV28 and TRBJ2-5, reads DVKVTQSSRYLVKRTGEKVFLECVQDMDHENMFWYRQDPGLGLRLIYFSYDVKMKEKGDIPEGYSVSREKKERFSLILESASTNQTSMYLCASSSPRGKETQYFGPGTRLLVL.

Turning to this clone: The sample contains more than one DNA sequence encoding this CDR3. The genes are TRBV20-1 and TRBJ2-7; D gene uncertain. Germline loops: CDR1 DFQATT, CDR2 SNEGSKA (reference sequence). V was shortened by 3 bases and J by 0 bases, with 3 bases between the two germline ends. The CDR3 has 11 amino acids. CDR3 bases: TGCAGTGCTAGGGACTCCTACGAGCAGTACTTC. Translated: CSARDSYEQYF.

The CDR3 DNA reads TGTGCCAGCAGGGGAGGGAACTATGGCTACACCTTC. Translated: CASRGGNYGYTF. This chain links TRBV6-6 with TRBJ1-2; no firm D call. This CDR3 region has 12 residues. Germline assignment: CDR1 MNHNY and CDR2 SVGAGI (reference sequence). V was trimmed by 6 bases and J by 2 bases, leaving 7 bases between them.

V usage is TRBV27 and J usage is TRBJ1-6; possible D gene TRBD1, 6 bases. V was shortened by 3 bases and J by 4 bases, with 10 bases between the two germline ends. Germline assignment: CDR1 MNHEY and CDR2 SMNVEV (reference sequence). This CDR3 contains 15 residues. CDR3 amino acids: CASSFTGTYNSPLHF. The CDR3 region has the DNA TGTGCCAGCAGTTTCACAGGGACTTATAATTCACCCCTCCACTTT.